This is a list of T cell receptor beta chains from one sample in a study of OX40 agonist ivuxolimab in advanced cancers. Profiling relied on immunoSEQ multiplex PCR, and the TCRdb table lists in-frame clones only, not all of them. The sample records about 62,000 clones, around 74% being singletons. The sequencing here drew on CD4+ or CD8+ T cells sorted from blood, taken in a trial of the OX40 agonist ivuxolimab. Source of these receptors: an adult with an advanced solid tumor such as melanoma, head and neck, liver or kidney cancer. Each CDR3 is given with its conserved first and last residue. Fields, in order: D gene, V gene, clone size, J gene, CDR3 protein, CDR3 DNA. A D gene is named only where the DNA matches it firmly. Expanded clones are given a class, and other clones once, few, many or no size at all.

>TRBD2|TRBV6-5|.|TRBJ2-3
CASKSRTSGTDTQYF
TGTGCCAGCAAATCCCGGACTAGCGGCACAGATACGCAGTATTTT
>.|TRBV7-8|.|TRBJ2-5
CASSQSEAETQYF
TGTGCCAGCAGCCAGTCCGAGGCGGAGACCCAGTACTTC
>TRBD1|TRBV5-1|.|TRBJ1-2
CASNQGQGDYGYTF
TGCGCCAGCAACCAAGGACAGGGTGACTATGGCTACACCTTC
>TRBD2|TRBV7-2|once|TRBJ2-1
CASSFVLAGASEQFF
TGTGCCAGCAGCTTCGTACTAGCGGGAGCTAGTGAGCAGTTCTTC
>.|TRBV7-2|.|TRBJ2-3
CASSLPFRGDTQYF
TGTGCCAGCAGCTTACCCTTCCGTGGAGATACGCAGTATTTT
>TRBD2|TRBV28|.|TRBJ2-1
CAGIASGRRGGNEQFF
TGTGCCGGCATCGCTAGCGGGAGGAGAGGCGGAAATGAGCAGTTCTTC
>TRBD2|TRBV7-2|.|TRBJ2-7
CASSAYGLAVPYEQYF
TGTGCCAGCTCAGCTTATGGGCTAGCGGTTCCCTACGAGCAGTACTTC
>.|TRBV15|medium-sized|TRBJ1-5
CATSRDLVGSNQPQHF
TGTGCCACCAGCAGAGATTTGGTCGGTAGCAATCAGCCCCAGCATTTT
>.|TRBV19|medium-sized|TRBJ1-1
CASRYAGNTEAFF
TGTGCCAGCCGGTACGCTGGTAACACTGAAGCTTTCTTT
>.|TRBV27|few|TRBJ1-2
CASSPHRDFYGYTF
TGTGCCAGCAGTCCACACAGGGACTTCTATGGCTACACCTTC
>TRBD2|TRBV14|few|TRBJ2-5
CASSHQRGGLWETQYF
TGTGCCAGCAGCCACCAGCGGGGGGGCCTCTGGGAGACCCAGTACTTC